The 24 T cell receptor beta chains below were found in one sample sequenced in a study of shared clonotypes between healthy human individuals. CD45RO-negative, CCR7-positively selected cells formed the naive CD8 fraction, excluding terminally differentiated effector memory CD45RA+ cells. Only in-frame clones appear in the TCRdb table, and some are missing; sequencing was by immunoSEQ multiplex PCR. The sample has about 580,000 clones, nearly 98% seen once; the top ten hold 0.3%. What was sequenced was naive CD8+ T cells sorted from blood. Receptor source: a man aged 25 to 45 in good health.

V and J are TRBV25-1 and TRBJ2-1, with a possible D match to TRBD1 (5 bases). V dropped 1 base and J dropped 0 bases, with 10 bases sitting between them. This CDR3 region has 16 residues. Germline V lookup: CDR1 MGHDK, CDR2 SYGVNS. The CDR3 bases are TGTGCCAGCAGTGAATCTCAGGGTTACTCCTACAATGAGCAGTTCTTC. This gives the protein CASSESQGYSYNEQFF.

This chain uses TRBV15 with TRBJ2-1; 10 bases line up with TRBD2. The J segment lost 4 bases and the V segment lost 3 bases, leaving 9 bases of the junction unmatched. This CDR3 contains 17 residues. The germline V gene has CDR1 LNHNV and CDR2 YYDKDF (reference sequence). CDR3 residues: CATSSFSGTSVYNEQFF. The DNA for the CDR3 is TGTGCCACCAGCAGCTTCTCCGGGACTAGCGTGTACAATGAGCAGTTCTTC.

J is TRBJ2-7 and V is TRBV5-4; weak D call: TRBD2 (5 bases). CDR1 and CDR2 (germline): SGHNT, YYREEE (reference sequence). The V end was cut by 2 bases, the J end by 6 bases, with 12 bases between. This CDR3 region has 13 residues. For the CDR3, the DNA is TGTGCCAGCAGCTTTCTCGGGGTCTCCGAGCAGTACTTC. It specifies CASSFLGVSEQYF.

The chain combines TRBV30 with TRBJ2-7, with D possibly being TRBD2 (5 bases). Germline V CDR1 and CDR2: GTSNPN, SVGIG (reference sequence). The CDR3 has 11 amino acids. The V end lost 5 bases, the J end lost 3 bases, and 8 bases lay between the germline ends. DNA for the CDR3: TGTGCCTGGGGCGGGTACTACGAGCAGTACTTC. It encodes CAWGGYYEQYF.

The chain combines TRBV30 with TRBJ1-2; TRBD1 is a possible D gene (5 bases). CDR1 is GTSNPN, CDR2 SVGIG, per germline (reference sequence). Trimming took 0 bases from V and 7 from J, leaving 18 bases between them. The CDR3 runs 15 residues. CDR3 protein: CAWSVSGRDLFGYTF. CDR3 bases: TGTGCCTGGAGTGTATCGGGGAGGGACCTCTTTGGCTACACCTTC.

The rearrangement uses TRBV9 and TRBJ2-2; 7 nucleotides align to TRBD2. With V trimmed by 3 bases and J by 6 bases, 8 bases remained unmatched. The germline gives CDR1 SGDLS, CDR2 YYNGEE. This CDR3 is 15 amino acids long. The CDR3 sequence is CASSASAGVPGELFF. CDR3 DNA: TGTGCCAGCAGCGCTTCCGCGGGAGTACCCGGGGAGCTGTTTTTT.

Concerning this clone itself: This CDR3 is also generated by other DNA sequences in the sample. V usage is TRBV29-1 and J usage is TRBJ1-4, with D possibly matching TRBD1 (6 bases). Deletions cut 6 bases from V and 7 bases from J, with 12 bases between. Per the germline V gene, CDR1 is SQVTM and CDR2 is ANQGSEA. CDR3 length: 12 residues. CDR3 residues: CSVQKTGEKLFF. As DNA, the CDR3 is TGCAGCGTCCAAAAGACAGGTGAAAAACTGTTTTTT.

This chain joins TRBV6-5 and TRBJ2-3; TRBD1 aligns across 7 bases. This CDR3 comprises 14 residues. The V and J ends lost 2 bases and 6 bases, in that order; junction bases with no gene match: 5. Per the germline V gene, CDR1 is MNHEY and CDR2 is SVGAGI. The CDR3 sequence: CASSYGDRADTQYF. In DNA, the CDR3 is TGTGCCAGCAGTTACGGCGACAGGGCCGATACGCAGTATTTT.

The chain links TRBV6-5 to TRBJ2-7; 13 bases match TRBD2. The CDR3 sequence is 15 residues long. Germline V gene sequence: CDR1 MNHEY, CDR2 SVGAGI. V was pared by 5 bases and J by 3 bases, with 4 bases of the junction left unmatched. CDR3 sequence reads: CASSVGLAGSYEQYF. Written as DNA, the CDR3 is TGTGCCAGCAGTGTGGGACTAGCGGGGAGCTACGAGCAGTACTTC.

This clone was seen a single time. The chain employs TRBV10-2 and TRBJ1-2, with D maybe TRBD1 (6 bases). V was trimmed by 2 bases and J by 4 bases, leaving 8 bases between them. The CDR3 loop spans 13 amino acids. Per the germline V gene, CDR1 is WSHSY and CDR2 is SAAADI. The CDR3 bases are TGCGCCAGCAGTGAGGGGGGGGCCTATGGCTACACCTTC. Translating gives CASSEGGAYGYTF.

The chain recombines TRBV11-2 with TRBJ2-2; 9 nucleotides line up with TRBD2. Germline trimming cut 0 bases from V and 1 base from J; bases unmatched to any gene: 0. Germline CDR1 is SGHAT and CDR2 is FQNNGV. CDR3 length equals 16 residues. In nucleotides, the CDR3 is TGTGCCAGCAGCTTAGAACTAGCGGGGAACACCGGGGAGCTGTTTTTT. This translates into CASSLELAGNTGELFF.

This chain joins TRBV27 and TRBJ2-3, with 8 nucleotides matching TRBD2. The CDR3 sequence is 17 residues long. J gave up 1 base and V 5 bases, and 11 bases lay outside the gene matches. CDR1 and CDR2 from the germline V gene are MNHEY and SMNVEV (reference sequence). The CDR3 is CASSPPLGSGGTDTQYF. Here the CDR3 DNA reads TGTGCCAGCAGTCCTCCTCTTGGTAGCGGGGGCACAGATACGCAGTATTTT.

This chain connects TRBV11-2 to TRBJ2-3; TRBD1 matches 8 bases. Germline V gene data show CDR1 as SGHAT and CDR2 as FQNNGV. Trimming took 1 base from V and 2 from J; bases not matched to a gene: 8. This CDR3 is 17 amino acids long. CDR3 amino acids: CASSLVTGGQHTDTQYF. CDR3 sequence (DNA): TGTGCCAGCAGCTTAGTAACAGGGGGGCAACACACAGATACGCAGTATTTT.

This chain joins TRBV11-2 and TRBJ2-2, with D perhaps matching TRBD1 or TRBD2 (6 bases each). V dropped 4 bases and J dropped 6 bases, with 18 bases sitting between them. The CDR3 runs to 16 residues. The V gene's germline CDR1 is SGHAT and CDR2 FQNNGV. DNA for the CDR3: TGTGCCAGCAGCTCCGTAACCCGTAGGGGGGCCGGGGAGCTGTTTTTT. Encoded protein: CASSSVTRRGAGELFF.

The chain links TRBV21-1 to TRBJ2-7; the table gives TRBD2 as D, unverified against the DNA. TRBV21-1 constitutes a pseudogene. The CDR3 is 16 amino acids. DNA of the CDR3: TGTGCCAGCGGCGGGACCCTTGAATGCATCTCCTACGAGCAGTACTTC. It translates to CASGGTLECISYEQYF.

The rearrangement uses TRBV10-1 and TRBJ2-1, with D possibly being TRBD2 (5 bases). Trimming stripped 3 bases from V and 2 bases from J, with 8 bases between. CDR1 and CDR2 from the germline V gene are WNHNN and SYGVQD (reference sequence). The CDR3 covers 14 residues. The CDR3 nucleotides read TGCGCCAGCAGTGAACAGCGGACCTACAATGAGCAGTTCTTC. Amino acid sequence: CASSEQRTYNEQFF.

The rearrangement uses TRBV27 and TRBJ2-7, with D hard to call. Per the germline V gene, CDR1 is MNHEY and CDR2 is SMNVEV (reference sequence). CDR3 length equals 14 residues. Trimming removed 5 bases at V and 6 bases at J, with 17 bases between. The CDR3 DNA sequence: TGTGCCAGCAGTCCAAGTGGGGTGCAGGTCGAGCAGTACTTC. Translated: CASSPSGVQVEQYF.

Written as DNA, the CDR3 is TGTGCCAGCTCACCACCGGTCGGATACAATGAGCAGTTCTTC. As protein: CASSPPVGYNEQFF. The V call is TRBV18, the J call TRBJ2-1; D gene ambiguous. CDR3 length: 14 residues. The V end lost 0 bases, the J end lost 4 bases, and 7 bases lay between the germline ends. The V gene's germline CDR1 is KGHSH and CDR2 LQKENI.

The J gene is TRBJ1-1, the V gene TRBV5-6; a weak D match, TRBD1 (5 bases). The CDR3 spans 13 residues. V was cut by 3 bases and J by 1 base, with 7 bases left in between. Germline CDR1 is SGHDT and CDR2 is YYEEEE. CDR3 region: CASSSTGNTEAFF. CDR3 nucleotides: TGTGCCAGCAGCTCCACAGGGAACACTGAAGCTTTCTTT.

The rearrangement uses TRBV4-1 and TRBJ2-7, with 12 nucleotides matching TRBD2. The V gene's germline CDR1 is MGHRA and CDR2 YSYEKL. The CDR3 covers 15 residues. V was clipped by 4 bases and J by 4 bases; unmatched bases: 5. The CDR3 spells CASSPGLAGLYEQYF. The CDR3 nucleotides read TGCGCCAGCAGCCCCGGACTAGCGGGACTGTACGAGCAGTACTTC.

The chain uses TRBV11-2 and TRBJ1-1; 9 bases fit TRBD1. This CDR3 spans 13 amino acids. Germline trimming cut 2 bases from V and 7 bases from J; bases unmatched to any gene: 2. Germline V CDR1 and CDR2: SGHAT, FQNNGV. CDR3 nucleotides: TGTGCCAGCAGCTTACAGACAGGGGGTGAAGCTTTCTTT. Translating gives CASSLQTGGEAFF.

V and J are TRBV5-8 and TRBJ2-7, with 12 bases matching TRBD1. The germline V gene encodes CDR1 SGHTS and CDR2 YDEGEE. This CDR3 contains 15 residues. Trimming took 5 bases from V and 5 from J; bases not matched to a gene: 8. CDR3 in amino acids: CASSSGTGGRDEQYF. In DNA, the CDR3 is TGTGCCAGCAGTTCCGGGACAGGGGGCCGTGACGAGCAGTACTTC. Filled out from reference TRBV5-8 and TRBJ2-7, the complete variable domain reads EAGVTQSPTHLIKTRGQQATLRCSPISGHTSVYWYQQALGLGLQFLLWYDEGEERNRGNFPPRFSGRQFPNYSSELNVNALELEDSALYLCASSSGTGGRDEQYFGPGTRLTVT.

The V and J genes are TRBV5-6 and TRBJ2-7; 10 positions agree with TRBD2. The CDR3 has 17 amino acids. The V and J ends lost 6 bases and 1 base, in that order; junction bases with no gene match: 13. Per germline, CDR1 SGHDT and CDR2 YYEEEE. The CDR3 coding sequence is TGTGCCAGCATGGGGTTGGCTAGCGGGAGTCGGTCCTACGAGCAGTACTTC. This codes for CASMGLASGSRSYEQYF.

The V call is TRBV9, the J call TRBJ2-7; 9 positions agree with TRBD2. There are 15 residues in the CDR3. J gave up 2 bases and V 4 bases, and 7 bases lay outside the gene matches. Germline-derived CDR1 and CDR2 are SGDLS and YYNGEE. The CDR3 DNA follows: TGTGCCAGCAGCTCTAGCGGGAATGAGGCCTACGAGCAGTACTTC. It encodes CASSSSGNEAYEQYF.